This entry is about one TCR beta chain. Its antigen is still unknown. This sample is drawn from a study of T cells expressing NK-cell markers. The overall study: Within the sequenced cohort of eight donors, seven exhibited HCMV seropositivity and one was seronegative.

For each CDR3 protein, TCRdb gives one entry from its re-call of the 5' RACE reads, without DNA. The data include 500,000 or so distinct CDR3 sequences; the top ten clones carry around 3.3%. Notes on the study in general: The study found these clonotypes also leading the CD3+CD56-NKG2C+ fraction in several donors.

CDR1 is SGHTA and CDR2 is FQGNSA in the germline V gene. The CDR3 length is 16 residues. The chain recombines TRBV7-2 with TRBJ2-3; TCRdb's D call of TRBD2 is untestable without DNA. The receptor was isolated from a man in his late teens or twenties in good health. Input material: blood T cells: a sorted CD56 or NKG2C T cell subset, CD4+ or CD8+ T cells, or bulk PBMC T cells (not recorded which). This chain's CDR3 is CASSQGSGVGTDTQYF.